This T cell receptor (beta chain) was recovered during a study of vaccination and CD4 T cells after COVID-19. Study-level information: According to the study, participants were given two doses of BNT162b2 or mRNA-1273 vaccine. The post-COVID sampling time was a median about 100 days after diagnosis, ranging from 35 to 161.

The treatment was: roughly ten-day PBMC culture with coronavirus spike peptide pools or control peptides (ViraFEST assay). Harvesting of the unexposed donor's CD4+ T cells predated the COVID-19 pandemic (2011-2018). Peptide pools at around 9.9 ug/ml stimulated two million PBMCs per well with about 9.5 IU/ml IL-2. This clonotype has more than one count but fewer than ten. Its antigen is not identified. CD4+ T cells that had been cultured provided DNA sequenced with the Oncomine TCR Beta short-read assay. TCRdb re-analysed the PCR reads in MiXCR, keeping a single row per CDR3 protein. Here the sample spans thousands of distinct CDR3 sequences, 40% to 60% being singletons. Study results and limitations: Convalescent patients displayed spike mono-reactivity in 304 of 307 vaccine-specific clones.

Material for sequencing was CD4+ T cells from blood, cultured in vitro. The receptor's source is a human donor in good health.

CDR3 nucleotides: TGCAGTGCTAGAGATGGGCGGTCGACAGGGAATGGCTACACCTTC. As protein: CSARDGRSTGNGYTF. This rearrangement joins TRBV20-1 to TRBJ1-2; 7 bases are shared with TRBD1. Trimming took 0 bases from V and 6 from J; bases not matched to a gene: 10. The length of the CDR3 is 15 residues. The germline V gene has CDR1 DFQATT and CDR2 SNEGSKA (reference sequence).